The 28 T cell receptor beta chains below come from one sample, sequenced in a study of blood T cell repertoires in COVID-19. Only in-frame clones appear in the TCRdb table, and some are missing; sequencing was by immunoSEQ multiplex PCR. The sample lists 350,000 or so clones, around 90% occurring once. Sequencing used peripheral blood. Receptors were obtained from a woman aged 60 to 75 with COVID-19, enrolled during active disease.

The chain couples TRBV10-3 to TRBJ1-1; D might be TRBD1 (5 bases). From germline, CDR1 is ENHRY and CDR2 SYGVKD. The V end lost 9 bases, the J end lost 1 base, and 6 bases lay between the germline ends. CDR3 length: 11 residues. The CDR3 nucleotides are TGTGCCATTAGGGGGAACACTGAAGCTTTCTTT. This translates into CAIRGNTEAFF.

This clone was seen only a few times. The CDR3 DNA is TGTGCCAGCAACAGTTACGACAGGTCCCACGAGCAGTACTTC. Amino acid sequence: CASNSYDRSHEQYF. The J gene is TRBJ2-7, the V gene TRBV5-6, with a possible D match to TRBD1 (6 bases). Germline values: CDR1 SGHDT, CDR2 YYEEEE. Trimming stripped 6 bases from V and 5 bases from J, with 18 bases between. The CDR3 runs 14 residues.

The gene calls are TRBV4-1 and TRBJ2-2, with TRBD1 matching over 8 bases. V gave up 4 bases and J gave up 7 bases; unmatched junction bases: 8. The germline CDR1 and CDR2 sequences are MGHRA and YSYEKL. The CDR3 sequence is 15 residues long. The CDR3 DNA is TGCGCCAGCAGCCCCGCAGGGGGCGACAGCGGGGAGCTGTTTTTT. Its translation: CASSPAGGDSGELFF.

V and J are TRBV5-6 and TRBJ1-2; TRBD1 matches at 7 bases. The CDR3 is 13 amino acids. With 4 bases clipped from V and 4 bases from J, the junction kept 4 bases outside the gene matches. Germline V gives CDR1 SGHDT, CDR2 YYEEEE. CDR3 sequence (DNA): TGTGCCAGCAGCCGGAGGGGGCTCTATGGCTACACCTTC. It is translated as CASSRRGLYGYTF.

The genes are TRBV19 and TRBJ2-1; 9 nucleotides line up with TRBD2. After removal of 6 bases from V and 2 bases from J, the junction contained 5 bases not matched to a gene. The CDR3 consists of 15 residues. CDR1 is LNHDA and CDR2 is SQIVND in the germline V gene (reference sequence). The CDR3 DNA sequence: TGTGCCAGTAGCCCAGCGGGGGGAGCCTACAATGAGCAGTTCTTC. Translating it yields CASSPAGGAYNEQFF.

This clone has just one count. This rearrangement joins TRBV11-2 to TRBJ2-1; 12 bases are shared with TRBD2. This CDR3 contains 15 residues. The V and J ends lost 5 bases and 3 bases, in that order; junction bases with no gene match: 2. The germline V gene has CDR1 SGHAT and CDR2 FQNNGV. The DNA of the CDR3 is TGTGCCAGCAGCCAACTAGCGGGGGGCTACAATGAGCAGTTCTTC. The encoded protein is CASSQLAGGYNEQFF.

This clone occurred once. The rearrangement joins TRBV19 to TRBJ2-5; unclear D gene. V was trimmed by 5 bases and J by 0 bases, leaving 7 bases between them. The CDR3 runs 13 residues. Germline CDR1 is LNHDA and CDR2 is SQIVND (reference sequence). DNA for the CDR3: TGTGCCAGTAGTGGGCAGCACCAAGAGACCCAGTACTTC. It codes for CASSGQHQETQYF.

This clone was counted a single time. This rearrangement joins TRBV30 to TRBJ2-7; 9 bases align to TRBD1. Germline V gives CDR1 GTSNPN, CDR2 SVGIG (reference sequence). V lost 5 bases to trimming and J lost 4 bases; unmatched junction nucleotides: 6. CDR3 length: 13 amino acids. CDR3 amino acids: CAWAGTGTYEQYF. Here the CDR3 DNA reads TGTGCCTGGGCCGGGACAGGGACTTACGAGCAGTACTTC.

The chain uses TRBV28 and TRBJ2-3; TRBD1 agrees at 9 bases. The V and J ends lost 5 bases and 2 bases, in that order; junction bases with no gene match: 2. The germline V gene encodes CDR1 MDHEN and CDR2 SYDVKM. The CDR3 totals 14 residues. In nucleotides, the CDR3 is TGTGCCAGCAGTCGGGACAGGGCCACAGATACGCAGTATTTT. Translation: CASSRDRATDTQYF.

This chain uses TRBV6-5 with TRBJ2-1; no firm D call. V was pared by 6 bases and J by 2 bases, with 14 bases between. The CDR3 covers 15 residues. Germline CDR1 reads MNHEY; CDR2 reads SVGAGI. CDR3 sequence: CASRLATGPYNEQFF. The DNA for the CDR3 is TGTGCCAGCAGGTTAGCCACTGGCCCCTACAATGAGCAGTTCTTC.

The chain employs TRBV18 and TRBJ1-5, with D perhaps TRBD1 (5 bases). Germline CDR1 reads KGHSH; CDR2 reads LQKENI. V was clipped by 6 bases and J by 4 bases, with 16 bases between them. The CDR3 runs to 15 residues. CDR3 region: CASSPLGQGNQPQHF. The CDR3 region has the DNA TGTGCCAGCTCGCCCCTGGGGCAGGGTAATCAGCCCCAGCATTTT.

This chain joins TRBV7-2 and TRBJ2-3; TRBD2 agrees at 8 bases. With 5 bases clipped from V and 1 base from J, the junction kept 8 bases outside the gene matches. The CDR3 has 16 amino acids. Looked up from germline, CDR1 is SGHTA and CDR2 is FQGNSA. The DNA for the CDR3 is TGTGCCAGCAGCAGCGGCGGGGGGCCCGGCACAGATACGCAGTATTTT. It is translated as CASSSGGGPGTDTQYF.

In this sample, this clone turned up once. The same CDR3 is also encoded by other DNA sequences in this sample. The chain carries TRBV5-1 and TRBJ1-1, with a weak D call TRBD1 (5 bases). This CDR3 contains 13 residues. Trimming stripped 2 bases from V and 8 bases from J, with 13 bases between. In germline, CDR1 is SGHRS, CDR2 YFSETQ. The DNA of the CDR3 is TGCGCCAGCAGCTTAAAAGGGGCGACCGAAGCTTTCTTT. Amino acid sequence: CASSLKGATEAFF.

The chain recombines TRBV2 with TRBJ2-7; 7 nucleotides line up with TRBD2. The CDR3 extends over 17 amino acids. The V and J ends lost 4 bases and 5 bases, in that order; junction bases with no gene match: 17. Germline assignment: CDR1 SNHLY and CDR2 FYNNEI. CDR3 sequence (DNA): TGTGCCAGCAGTGCGGGCTCCATGGGAGGGGCCGCAGACGAGCAGTACTTC. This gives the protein CASSAGSMGGAADEQYF.

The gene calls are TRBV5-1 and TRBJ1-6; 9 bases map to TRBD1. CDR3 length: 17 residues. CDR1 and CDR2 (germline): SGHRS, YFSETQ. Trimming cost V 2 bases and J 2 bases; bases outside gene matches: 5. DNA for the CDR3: TGCGCCAGCAGCTTACGACAGGGGGGGACCTATAATTCACCCCTCCACTTT. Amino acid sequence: CASSLRQGGTYNSPLHF. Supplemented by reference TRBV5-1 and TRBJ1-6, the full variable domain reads KAGVTQTPRYLIKTRGQQVTLSCSPISGHRSVSWYQQTPGQGLQFLFEYFSETQRNKGNFPGRFSGRQFSNSRSEMNVSTLELGDSALYLCASSLRQGGTYNSPLHFGNGTRLTVT.

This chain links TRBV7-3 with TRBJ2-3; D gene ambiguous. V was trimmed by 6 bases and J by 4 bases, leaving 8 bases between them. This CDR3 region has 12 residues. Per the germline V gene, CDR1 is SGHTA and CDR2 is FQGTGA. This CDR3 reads CASSRSADTQYF. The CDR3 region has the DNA TGTGCCAGCAGTCGGAGTGCAGATACGCAGTATTTT.

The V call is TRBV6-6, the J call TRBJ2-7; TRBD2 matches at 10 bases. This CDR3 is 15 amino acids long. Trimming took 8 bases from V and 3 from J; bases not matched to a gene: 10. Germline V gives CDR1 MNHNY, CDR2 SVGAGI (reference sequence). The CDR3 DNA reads TGTGCCAGCCGAAGCGGGGGGGCCGGTGACTACGAGCAGTACTTC. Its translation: CASRSGGAGDYEQYF.

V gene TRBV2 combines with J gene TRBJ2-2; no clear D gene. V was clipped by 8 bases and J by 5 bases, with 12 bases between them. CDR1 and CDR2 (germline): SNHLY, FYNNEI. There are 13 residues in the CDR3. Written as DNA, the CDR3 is TGTGCCAGCGGAACAGTAAGAACCGGGGAGCTGTTTTTT. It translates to CASGTVRTGELFF.

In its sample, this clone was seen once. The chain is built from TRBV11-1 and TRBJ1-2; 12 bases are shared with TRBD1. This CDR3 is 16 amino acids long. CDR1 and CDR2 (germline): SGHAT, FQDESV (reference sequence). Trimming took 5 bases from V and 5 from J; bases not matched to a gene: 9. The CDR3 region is CASSATGTGGLYGYTF. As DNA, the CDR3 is TGTGCCAGCAGCGCAACCGGGACAGGGGGCCTTTATGGCTACACCTTC.

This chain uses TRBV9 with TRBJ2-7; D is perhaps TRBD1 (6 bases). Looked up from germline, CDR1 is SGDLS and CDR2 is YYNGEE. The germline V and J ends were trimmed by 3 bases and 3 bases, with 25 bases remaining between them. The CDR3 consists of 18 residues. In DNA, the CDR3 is TGTGCCAGCAGCGATACAACGGACAGACCCAAGGGCCTCTACGAGCAGTACTTC. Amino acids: CASSDTTDRPKGLYEQYF.

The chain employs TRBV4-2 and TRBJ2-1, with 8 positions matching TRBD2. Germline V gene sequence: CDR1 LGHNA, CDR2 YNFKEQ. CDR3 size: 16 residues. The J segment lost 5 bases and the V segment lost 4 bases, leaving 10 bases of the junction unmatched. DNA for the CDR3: TGTGCCAGCAGCCGGGCCGGGGGGGGAATAGACAATGAGCAGTTCTTC. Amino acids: CASSRAGGGIDNEQFF.

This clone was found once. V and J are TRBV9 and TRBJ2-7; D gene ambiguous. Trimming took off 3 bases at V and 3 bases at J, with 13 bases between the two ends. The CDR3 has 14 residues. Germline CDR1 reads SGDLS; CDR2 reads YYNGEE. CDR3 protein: CASSATTERYEQYF. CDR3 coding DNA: TGTGCCAGCAGCGCGACAACTGAACGCTACGAGCAGTACTTC.

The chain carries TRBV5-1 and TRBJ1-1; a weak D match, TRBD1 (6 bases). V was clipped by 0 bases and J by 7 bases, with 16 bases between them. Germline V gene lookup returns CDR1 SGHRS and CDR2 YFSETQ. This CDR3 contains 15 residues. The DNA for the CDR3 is TGCGCCAGCAGCTTGGCCCCGACAGGCATCGATGAAGCTTTCTTT. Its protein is CASSLAPTGIDEAFF.

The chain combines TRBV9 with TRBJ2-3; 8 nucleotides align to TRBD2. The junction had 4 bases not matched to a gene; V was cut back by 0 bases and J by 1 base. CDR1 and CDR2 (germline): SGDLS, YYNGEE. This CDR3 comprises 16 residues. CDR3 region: CASSVDLAGRTDTQYF. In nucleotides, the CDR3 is TGTGCCAGCAGCGTAGATTTAGCGGGACGCACAGATACGCAGTATTTT.

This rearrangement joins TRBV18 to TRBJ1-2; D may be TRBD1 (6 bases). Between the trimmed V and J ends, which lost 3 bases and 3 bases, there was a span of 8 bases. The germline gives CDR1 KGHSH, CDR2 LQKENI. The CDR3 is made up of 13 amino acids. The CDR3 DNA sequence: TGTGCCAGCTCACCGGACAGTTACTATGGCTACACCTTC. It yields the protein CASSPDSYYGYTF.

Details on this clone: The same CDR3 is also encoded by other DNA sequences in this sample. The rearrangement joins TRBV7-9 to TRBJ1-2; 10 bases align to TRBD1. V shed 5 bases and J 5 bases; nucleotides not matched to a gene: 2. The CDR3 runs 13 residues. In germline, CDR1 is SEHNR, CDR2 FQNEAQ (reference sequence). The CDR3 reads CASSPGQGYGYTF. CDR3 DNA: TGTGCCAGCAGCCCGGGACAGGGGTATGGCTACACCTTC.

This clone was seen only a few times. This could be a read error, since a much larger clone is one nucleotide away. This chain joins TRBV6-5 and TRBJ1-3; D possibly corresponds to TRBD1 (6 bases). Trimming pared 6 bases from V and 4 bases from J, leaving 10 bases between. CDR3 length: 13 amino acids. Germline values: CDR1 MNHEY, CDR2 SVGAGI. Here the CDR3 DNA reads TGTGCCAGCAGGTCAGGGGCCGGAAACACCATATATTTT. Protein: CASRSGAGNTIYF.

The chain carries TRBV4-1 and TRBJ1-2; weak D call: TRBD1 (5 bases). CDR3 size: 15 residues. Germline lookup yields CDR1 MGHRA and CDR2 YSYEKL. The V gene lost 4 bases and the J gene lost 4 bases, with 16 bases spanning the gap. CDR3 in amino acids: CASSPTSPGVYGYTF. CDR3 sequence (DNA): TGCGCCAGCAGCCCCACTAGCCCGGGGGTCTATGGCTACACCTTC.